This entry concerns a single T cell receptor beta chain. The data belong to a study of technical replicates of blood from a few donors. The repertoire was sequenced with immunoSEQ multiplex PCR; TCRdb's copy has only in-frame clones and lacks some. This sample has tens of thousands of clones, with 94% found just once. The source material was T cells isolated from PBMCs. The TCR originated in a human donor in good health.

The CDR3 bases are TGCGCCAGCAGCTTGGGGGGGCTCCTCTCCTACAATGAGCAGTTCTTC. It translates to CASSLGGLLSYNEQFF. This chain links TRBV5-1 with TRBJ2-1; TRBD1 is a possible D gene (6 bases). V lost 0 bases to trimming and J lost 0 bases, with 10 bases between them. From germline, CDR1 is SGHRS and CDR2 YFSETQ. CDR3 length: 16 residues.